The T cell receptor beta chain under discussion was sequenced for a study of control samples from healthy donors and cancer patients. The method was immunoSEQ multiplex PCR; TCRdb's version includes in-frame clones alone and lacks a portion of them. This table holds over 150,000 clones, over 85% found once. The V gene's germline CDR1 is SGHDT and CDR2 YYEEEE. This CDR3 contains 12 residues. Trimming pared 3 bases from V and 7 bases from J, leaving 10 bases between. The chain combines TRBV5-6 with TRBJ1-2; D is undetermined. The source material was blood. This sequence originates from a man aged 40-49 years in good health. The CDR3 is CASSSGMSGYTF. CDR3 in DNA: TGTGCCAGCAGCTCGGGGATGAGTGGCTACACCTTC.